This T cell receptor beta chain is from a study of molecular identifiers for immune sequencing clone quantification. Points from the study as a whole: The study found clones above 20 RNA copies held over 98% of effector molecules and under 1% in naive cells.

At least ten counts were recorded for this clonotype. Its antigen is undetermined. With RNA at 10%, 30% or 50%, naive CD8 libraries came from approximately 22,000 to 940,000 sorted cells. Previously described methods and listed TCR primers were used for bulk TCR libraries. Using its own MiXCR run on the PCR reads, TCRdb lists one record per CDR3 protein. Of tens of thousands of distinct CDR3 sequences in the sample, 15% to 20% were seen once. Germline V lookup: CDR1 LGHNA, CDR2 YSLEER. The CDR3 contains 15 residues. Trimming pared 0 bases from V and 0 bases from J, leaving 6 bases between. The chain carries TRBV4-3 and TRBJ1-3; D possibly corresponds to TRBD1 (6 bases). The clonotype was recovered from a human donor in good health. Some libraries in this study had Jurkat cell RNA spiked in. What was sequenced was naive CD8+ T cells from blood, with Jurkat cell RNA spiked in. Subset described: FACS-sorted CD8+CD4-CCR7+CD45RA+ naive T cells. The DNA for the CDR3 is TGCGCCAGCAGCCAAGACAGGGGCTCTGGAAACACCATATATTTT. Protein sequence: CASSQDRGSGNTIYF.